Below, 27 T cell receptor beta chains from the same sample are listed, as sequenced in a study of T cells in Graves' hyperthyroidism and ophthalmopathy. TCR beta CDR3 sequences were amplified from RNA transcripts. RT-PCR in the first round (using the HTBI primer set) targeted the TCR CDR3. TCRdb reanalysed the multiplex PCR reads using MiXCR and keeps one entry per CDR3 protein. The sample comprises approximately 400,000 distinct CDR3 sequences, approximately 15% of which are singletons, and about 20% rests with the top ten. The sample was blood. The receptor set was obtained from a woman aged 25 to 39 with Graves' ophthalmopathy.

This clonotype showed up many times. The CDR3 region is CASSELGPQETQYF. Here the CDR3 DNA reads TGTGCCAGCAGTGAATTAGGGCCCCAAGAGACCCAGTACTTC. The J gene is TRBJ2-5, the V gene TRBV6-1; D ambiguous. CDR3 length: 14 residues. CDR1 MNHNS and CDR2 SASEGT come from the germline V gene. Between the trimmed V and J ends, which lost 2 bases and 1 base, there was a span of 8 bases.

This clonotype was picked up many times. This chain connects TRBV11-2 to TRBJ2-7, with 11 bases matching TRBD1. V shed 5 bases, J shed 1 base, and the junction held 10 bases outside the gene matches. This CDR3 comprises 17 residues. The germline gives CDR1 SGHAT, CDR2 FQNNGV. The CDR3 nucleotides read TGTGCCAGCAGCCCCCAATCCGGGACAGGGGGGTCCTACGAGCAGTACTTC. It codes for CASSPQSGTGGSYEQYF.

There are many counts of this clonotype. The V gene is TRBV27, the J gene TRBJ2-7; 7 nucleotides agree with TRBD2. The CDR3 extends over 14 amino acids. Germline CDR1 reads MNHEY; CDR2 reads SMNVEV (reference sequence). V lost 5 bases to trimming and J lost 5 bases; unmatched junction nucleotides: 9. CDR3 coding DNA: TGTGCCAGCAGTCTCCTCGGGGGGTCCGACGAGCAGTACTTC. Encoded protein: CASSLLGGSDEQYF.

Comments on this clonotype: This may arise from a read error, as a much more abundant clone is one base away. V gene TRBV11-2 combines with J gene TRBJ1-1; D is ambiguous. The CDR3 has 13 residues. The ends were cut back, 2 bases at V and 11 bases at J, with 15 bases in the middle. Germline assignment: CDR1 SGHAT and CDR2 FQNNGV. The CDR3 loop reads CASSLYGPLYAFF. The CDR3 DNA is TGTGCCAGCAGCTTATACGGACCTTTGTACGCTTTCTTT.

This clonotype was seen a few times. The gene calls are TRBV15 and TRBJ2-3; D might be TRBD1 (5 bases). Trimming left V 3 bases short and J 6 bases short, with 16 bases between. The CDR3 extends over 15 amino acids. Germline loops: CDR1 LNHNV, CDR2 YYDKDF (reference sequence). CDR3 DNA: TGTGCCACCAGCAGGGCCCGACAGCCCCCGGATACGCAGTATTTT. It translates to CATSRARQPPDTQYF.

The genes are TRBV6-5 and TRBJ1-4; maybe TRBD1 (5 bases). This CDR3 spans 15 amino acids. Germline CDR1 reads MNHEY; CDR2 reads SVGAGI. The V end was cut by 2 bases, the J end by 0 bases, with 7 bases between. The DNA for the CDR3 is TGTGCCAGCAGTTACAGGGGCGCAACTAATGAAAAACTGTTTTTT. Amino acids: CASSYRGATNEKLFF.

The chain recombines TRBV12-3 or TRBV12-4 with TRBJ2-2, with D possibly matching TRBD1 (7 bases). CDR3 length equals 15 residues. V shed 4 bases and J shed 4 bases, with 13 bases lying between them. CDR3 residues: CASSSGGFSTGELFF. The CDR3 bases are TGTGCCAGCAGTTCAGGGGGGTTCAGCACCGGGGAGCTGTTTTTT.

This clonotype has a handful of counts. This rearrangement joins TRBV2 to TRBJ2-1, with 7 bases aligning to TRBD2. The V gene end was trimmed by 6 bases and the J gene end by 0 bases; junction bases not matched to a gene: 5. The CDR3 is made up of 15 amino acids. Germline V gene sequence: CDR1 SNHLY, CDR2 FYNNEI. CDR3 bases: TGTGCCAGCAGGGGGGGGGGTAGCTCCTACAATGAGCAGTTCTTC. This gives the protein CASRGGGSSYNEQFF.

The sample holds a few counts of this clonotype. The chain links TRBV11-2 to TRBJ1-4; D is possibly TRBD1 (6 bases). V was cut by 5 bases and J by 0 bases, with 13 bases left in between. The CDR3 consists of 16 residues. Germline V lookup: CDR1 SGHAT, CDR2 FQNNGV. CDR3 DNA sequence: TGTGCCAGCAGCCCTCGACAGGATACAACTAATGAAAAACTGTTTTTT. Its protein is CASSPRQDTTNEKLFF.

In its sample, this clonotype was seen many times. As DNA, the CDR3 is TGTGCCAGCAGCCCGGGATGGACAGGGGTGGGAGAGCAGTACTTC. Its translation is CASSPGWTGVGEQYF. The rearrangement links TRBV5-5 to TRBJ2-7; 9 positions agree with TRBD1. CDR1 and CDR2 from the germline V gene are SGHKS and YYEKEE (reference sequence). There are 15 residues in the CDR3. Trimming cost V 4 bases and J 7 bases; bases outside gene matches: 12.

This clonotype was detected only a few times. One base away lies a much larger clone, so this may be a sequencing read error. This sequence joins TRBV11-2 and TRBJ2-5; the D gene is possibly TRBD2 (5 bases). This CDR3 comprises 14 residues. The V gene's germline CDR1 is SGHAT and CDR2 FQNNGV. The CDR3 coding sequence is TGTGCCAGCAGCTTAGTAGGGTTTAGCGAGACCCTGTACTTC. This gives the protein CASSLVGFSETLYF.

The chain carries TRBV14 and TRBJ1-6; perhaps TRBD1 as D (5 bases). V was pared by 3 bases and J by 7 bases, with 31 bases between. Germline V gene lookup returns CDR1 SGHDN and CDR2 FVKESK. This CDR3 is built from 21 residues. The CDR3 region has the DNA TGTGCCAGCAGCCACCCGGGGGACCGGGACCTAAGGGCCTTGGGGAATTCACCCCTCCACTTT. It encodes CASSHPGDRDLRALGNSPLHF.

This chain joins TRBV28 and TRBJ2-5; 8 nucleotides match TRBD2. Trimming removed 2 bases from V and 5 bases from J; junction bases left unmatched: 4. This CDR3 comprises 14 residues. CDR1 and CDR2 from the germline V gene are MDHEN and SYDVKM. This chain's CDR3 is CASSLKRGRETQYF. The CDR3 bases are TGTGCCAGCAGTTTAAAGCGGGGGCGGGAGACCCAGTACTTC.

This clonotype was recorded at least ten times. The chain employs TRBV10-2 and TRBJ1-1; D gene unclear. Germline values: CDR1 WSHSY, CDR2 SAAADI. This CDR3 region has 14 residues. Trimming cost V 4 bases and J 1 base, with 10 bases left between them. CDR3 amino acids: CASSAPGENTEAFF. The CDR3 DNA reads TGCGCCAGCAGTGCTCCAGGCGAGAACACTGAAGCTTTCTTT.

This clonotype appeared many times. The chain combines TRBV5-1 with TRBJ1-1; perhaps TRBD1 as D (6 bases). V gave up 1 base and J gave up 0 bases, with 10 bases separating them. CDR1 is SGHRS and CDR2 is YFSETQ in the germline V gene. This CDR3 comprises 15 residues. CDR3 protein: CASSLFGQMNTEAFF. The CDR3 region has the DNA TGCGCCAGCAGCTTGTTCGGACAGATGAACACTGAAGCTTTCTTT.

Ten or more counts support this clonotype. This chain links TRBV20-1 with TRBJ1-1; D unclear. CDR3 length: 14 amino acids. CDR1 DFQATT and CDR2 SNEGSKA come from the germline V gene (reference sequence). V was trimmed by 0 bases and J by 0 bases, leaving 8 bases between them. As DNA, the CDR3 is TGCAGTGCTAGAGATCCCTCCATGAACACTGAAGCTTTCTTT. This codes for CSARDPSMNTEAFF.

This clonotype was recorded at least ten times. This chain uses TRBV10-3 with TRBJ2-7, with D tentatively TRBD2 (5 bases). Germline CDR1 reads ENHRY; CDR2 reads SYGVKD. V was cut by 4 bases and J by 2 bases, with 9 bases left in between. The CDR3 is made up of 13 amino acids. The DNA for the CDR3 is TGTGCCATCAGTGTCGAGGGAACCTACGAGCAGTACTTC. It encodes CAISVEGTYEQYF.

This clonotype was counted many times. The rearrangement links TRBV5-1 to TRBJ1-1; 7 nucleotides match TRBD1. Germline CDR1 SGHRS, CDR2 YFSETQ. With V trimmed by 4 bases and J by 0 bases, 6 bases remained unmatched. CDR3 length equals 15 residues. Here the CDR3 DNA reads TGCGCCAGCAGCCTAAGGGACAGAGTGAACACTGAAGCTTTCTTT. This translates into CASSLRDRVNTEAFF.

This clonotype was seen many times. The V and J genes are TRBV10-2 and TRBJ2-5; 7 bases agree with TRBD1. V dropped 5 bases and J dropped 5; count of bases not matched to a gene: 11. In germline, CDR1 is WSHSY, CDR2 SAAADI. The CDR3 is 15 residues long. The DNA of the CDR3 is TGCGCCAGCAGTAGGGCAGGGGGTCGTCGGGAGACCCAGTACTTC. Its translation is CASSRAGGRRETQYF.

This clonotype was found many times. The chain is built from TRBV30 and TRBJ1-3; a weak D match, TRBD1 (6 bases). Germline lookup yields CDR1 GTSNPN and CDR2 SVGIG (reference sequence). V was shortened by 3 bases and J by 4 bases, with 16 bases between the two germline ends. This CDR3 is 15 amino acids long. CDR3 loop: CAWSRGGQRGNTIYF. The CDR3 coding sequence is TGTGCCTGGAGCCGCGGTGGACAGAGAGGAAACACCATATATTTT.

J is TRBJ2-7 and V is TRBV2; D is unclear. The CDR3 is 12 amino acids. V was shortened by 7 bases and J by 5 bases, with 12 bases between the two germline ends. Germline CDR1 reads SNHLY; CDR2 reads FYNNEI. The chain's CDR3 is CASNSGHDEQYF. DNA of the CDR3: TGTGCCAGCAATTCGGGTCACGACGAGCAGTACTTC.

This clonotype was seen ten or more times. The chain recombines TRBV7-9 with TRBJ2-1; D possibly matches TRBD1 or TRBD2 (5 bases each). CDR1 and CDR2 (germline): SEHNR, FQNEAQ (reference sequence). The CDR3 sequence is 14 residues long. V was clipped by 0 bases and J by 9 bases, with 12 bases between them. In DNA, the CDR3 is TGTGCCAGCAGCTTAGCGGGGGATTACGGTGAGCAGTTCTTC. Its protein is CASSLAGDYGEQFF.

This clonotype was observed at least ten times. J is TRBJ1-2 and V is TRBV7-2; D is ambiguous. Germline CDR1 SGHTA, CDR2 FQGNSA. The CDR3 is 13 residues long. Trimming pared 4 bases from V and 5 bases from J, leaving 11 bases between. CDR3 loop: CASSSIQLYGYTF. For the CDR3, the DNA is TGTGCCAGCAGCTCCATCCAACTTTATGGCTACACCTTC.

This clonotype was seen at least ten times. The chain is built from TRBV2 and TRBJ1-6; D is undetermined. Germline V gene sequence: CDR1 SNHLY, CDR2 FYNNEI. V was clipped by 7 bases and J by 7 bases, with 11 bases between them. The CDR3 is made up of 13 amino acids. In nucleotides, the CDR3 is TGTGCCAGCACCGGGGAGGGAAATTCACCCCTCCACTTT. Translation: CASTGEGNSPLHF.

This clonotype was seen a handful of times. The rearrangement uses TRBV6-1 and TRBJ1-1; TRBD1 agrees at 8 bases. CDR3 size: 13 residues. Germline V gene sequence: CDR1 MNHNS, CDR2 SASEGT. V trimming: 7 bases; J trimming: 1 base; junction bases outside the gene matches: 2. CDR3 nucleotide sequence: TGTGCCAGCACCGGGACAGGGAACACTGAAGCTTTCTTT. Translating gives CASTGTGNTEAFF.

This clonotype came up many times. A much larger clone sits a single nucleotide away, making a read error possible. This chain links TRBV18 with TRBJ2-5; D remains unclear. Germline-derived CDR1 and CDR2 are KGHSH and LQKENI. The CDR3 is 12 amino acids. The V gene lost 0 bases and the J gene lost 5 bases, with 4 bases spanning the gap. CDR3 sequence (DNA): TGTGCCAGCTCACCACCGTGGGAGACCCAGTACTTC. Encoded protein: CASSPPWETQYF.

This clonotype occurred many times. The gene calls are TRBV30 and TRBJ1-2; D not resolved. Germline-derived CDR1 and CDR2 are GTSNPN and SVGIG (reference sequence). The CDR3 runs 11 residues. The ends were cut back, 5 bases at V and 2 bases at J, with 6 bases in the middle. The CDR3 reads CAWAANYGYTF. The CDR3 nucleotides are TGTGCCTGGGCCGCCAACTATGGCTACACCTTC.